The rows below give T cell receptor beta chains drawn from one sample of a study of blood T cells in healthy people across ages. TCRdb re-derived calls from the 5' RACE reads in MiXCR, one entry per CDR3 protein. The sample records 900,000 to 950,000 distinct CDR3 sequences, around 29% being singletons. These same data were also listed under a study on T cells of mothers and their children.

Sequenced input: blood. Every receptor here comes from a middle-aged woman in good health. Both conserved end residues are part of each CDR3. Fields, in order: CDR3 DNA, CDR3 protein, clone size, V gene, D gene, J gene. A D gene is named only where the DNA matches it firmly. Expanded clones are given a class, and other clones once, few, many or no size at all.

TGTGCCAGCAGTTCCCGAGGGGGATCGGGGAGATCACCCCTCCACTTT | CASSSRGGSGRSPLHF | . | TRBV28 | . | TRBJ1-6
TGTGCCAGCAGCCGCGGACTAGCGGGGGGGACGAATGAGCAGTTCTTC | CASSRGLAGGTNEQFF | many | TRBV7-2 | TRBD2 | TRBJ2-1
TGCGCCAGCAGCCCTTCTTTGGCGGGGGGGCTGGGTGAGCAGTTCTTC | CASSPSLAGGLGEQFF | few | TRBV5-1 | TRBD2 | TRBJ2-1
TGTGCCAGCAGCCAAAGCCGGGGTTTGGGTGAGCAGTTCTTC | CASSQSRGLGEQFF | . | TRBV3-1 | . | TRBJ2-1
TGTGCCAGCAGCCCGAGCAGGGGCGCGGGCACCGGGGAGCTGTTTTTT | CASSPSRGAGTGELFF | few | TRBV7-2 | . | TRBJ2-2
TGCAGTGCCCCCTCTCCGGGAGGGACCGACTATGGCTACACCTTC | CSAPSPGGTDYGYTF | . | TRBV20-1 | . | TRBJ1-2
TGTGCCAGCAGCTTAGTAGGTGGGAGGAACCCCACAGATACGCAGTATTTT | CASSLVGGRNPTDTQYF | . | TRBV7-6 | . | TRBJ2-3
TGTGCCAGCAGCCCTACGGCAGGGAACTATGGCTACACCTTC | CASSPTAGNYGYTF | many | TRBV7-2 | . | TRBJ1-2
TGTGCCAGCAGCTTGGTTCCGGGGGCCTACTACGAGCAGTACTTC | CASSLVPGAYYEQYF | many | TRBV5-4 | . | TRBJ2-7
TGTGCCAGCAGCCCCGACGGAGGACACTCACCCCTCCACTTT | CASSPDGGHSPLHF | . | TRBV11-2 | . | TRBJ1-6
TGTGCCAGTAGCTTGGGCGACGGATTGAACACTGGAGCTTTCTTT | CASSLGDGLNTGAFF | . | TRBV13 | . | TRBJ1-1
TGCAGTGCTAGACCTGGGACAGGGAACTCCTACGAGCAGTACTTC | CSARPGTGNSYEQYF | many | TRBV20-1 | TRBD1 | TRBJ2-7
TGTGCCAGCAGTGGGGTGGGGGGCCATAACACTGAAACTTTCTTT | CASSGVGGHNTETFF | . | TRBV6-5 | . | TRBJ1-1
TGTGCCACCAGTCGTGGACGGCCACCTTACGAGCAGTACTTC | CATSRGRPPYEQYF | many | TRBV24-1 | . | TRBJ2-7